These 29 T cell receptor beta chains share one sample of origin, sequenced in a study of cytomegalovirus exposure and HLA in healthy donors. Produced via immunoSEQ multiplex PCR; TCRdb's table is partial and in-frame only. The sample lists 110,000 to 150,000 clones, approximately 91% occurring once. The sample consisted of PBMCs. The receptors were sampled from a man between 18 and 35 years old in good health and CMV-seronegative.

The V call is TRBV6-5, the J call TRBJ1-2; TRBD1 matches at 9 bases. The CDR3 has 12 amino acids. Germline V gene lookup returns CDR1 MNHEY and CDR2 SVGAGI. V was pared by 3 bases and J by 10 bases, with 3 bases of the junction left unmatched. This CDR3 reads CASSYTGGDYTF. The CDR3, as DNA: TGTGCCAGCAGTTATACAGGGGGCGACTACACCTTC.

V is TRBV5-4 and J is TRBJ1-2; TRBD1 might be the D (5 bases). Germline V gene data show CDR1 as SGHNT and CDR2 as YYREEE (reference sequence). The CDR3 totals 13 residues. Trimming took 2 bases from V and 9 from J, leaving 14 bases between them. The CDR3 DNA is TGTGCCAGCAGCTTAGGGGTGGAGGGTAGCTACACCTTC. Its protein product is CASSLGVEGSYTF.

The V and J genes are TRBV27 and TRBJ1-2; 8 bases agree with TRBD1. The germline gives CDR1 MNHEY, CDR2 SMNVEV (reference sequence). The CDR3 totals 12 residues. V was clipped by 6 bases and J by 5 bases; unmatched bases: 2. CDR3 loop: CASRTGDYGYTF. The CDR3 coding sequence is TGTGCCAGCAGGACAGGGGATTATGGCTACACCTTC.

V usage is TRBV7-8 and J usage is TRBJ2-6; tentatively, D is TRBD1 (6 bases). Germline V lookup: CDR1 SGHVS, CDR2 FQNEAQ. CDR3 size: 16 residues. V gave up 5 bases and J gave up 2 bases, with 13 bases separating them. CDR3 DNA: TGTGCCAGCAGCGCCTACAGGGTGGCTGGGGCCAACGTCCTGACTTTC. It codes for CASSAYRVAGANVLTF.

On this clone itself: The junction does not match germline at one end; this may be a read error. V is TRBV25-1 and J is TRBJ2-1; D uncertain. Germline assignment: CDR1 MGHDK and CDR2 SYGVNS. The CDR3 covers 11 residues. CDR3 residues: CASSDPPAQVF. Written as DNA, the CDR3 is TGTGCCAGCAGTGACCCCCCCGCTCAGGTCTTC.

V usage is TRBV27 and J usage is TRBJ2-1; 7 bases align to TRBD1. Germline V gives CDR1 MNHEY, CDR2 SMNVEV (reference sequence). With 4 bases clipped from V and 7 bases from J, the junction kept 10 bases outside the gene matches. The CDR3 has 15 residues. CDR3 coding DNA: TGTGCCAGCAGTTCGGCCGGGACAGCCGAAAATGAGCAGTTCTTC. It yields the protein CASSSAGTAENEQFF.

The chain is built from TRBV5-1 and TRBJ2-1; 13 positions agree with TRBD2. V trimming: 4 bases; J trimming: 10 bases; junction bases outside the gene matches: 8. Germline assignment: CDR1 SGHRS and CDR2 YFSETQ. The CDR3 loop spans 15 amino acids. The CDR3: CASSETSGGAGEQFF. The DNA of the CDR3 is TGCGCCAGCAGCGAAACTAGCGGGGGGGCCGGAGAGCAGTTCTTC.

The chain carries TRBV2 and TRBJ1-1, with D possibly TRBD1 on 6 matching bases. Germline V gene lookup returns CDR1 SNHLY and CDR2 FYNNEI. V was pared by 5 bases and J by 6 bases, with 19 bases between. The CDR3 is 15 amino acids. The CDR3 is CASSHYRAKGPEAFF. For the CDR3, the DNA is TGTGCCAGCAGTCACTACAGGGCTAAGGGACCTGAAGCTTTCTTT.

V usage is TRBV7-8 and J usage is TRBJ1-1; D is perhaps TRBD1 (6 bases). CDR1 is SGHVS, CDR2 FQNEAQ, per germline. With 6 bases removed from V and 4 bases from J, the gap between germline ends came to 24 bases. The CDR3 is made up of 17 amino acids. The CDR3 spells CASRPSQGRSLTTEAFF. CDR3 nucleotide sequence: TGTGCCAGCAGGCCTTCACAGGGTCGGTCATTGACCACTGAAGCTTTCTTT.

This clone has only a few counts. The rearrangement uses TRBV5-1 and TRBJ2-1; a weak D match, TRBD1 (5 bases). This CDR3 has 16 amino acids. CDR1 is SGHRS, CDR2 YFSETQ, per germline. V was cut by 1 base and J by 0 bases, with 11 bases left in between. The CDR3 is CASSLKPDSSYNEQFF. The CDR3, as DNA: TGCGCCAGCAGCTTGAAACCAGACAGCTCCTACAATGAGCAGTTCTTC.

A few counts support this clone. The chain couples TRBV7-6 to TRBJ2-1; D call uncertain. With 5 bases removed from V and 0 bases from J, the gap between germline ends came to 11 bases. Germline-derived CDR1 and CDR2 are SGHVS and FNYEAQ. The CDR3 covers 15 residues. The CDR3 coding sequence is TGTGCCAGCAGCCCTGTCCGCGGCTCCTACAATGAGCAGTTCTTC. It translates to CASSPVRGSYNEQFF.

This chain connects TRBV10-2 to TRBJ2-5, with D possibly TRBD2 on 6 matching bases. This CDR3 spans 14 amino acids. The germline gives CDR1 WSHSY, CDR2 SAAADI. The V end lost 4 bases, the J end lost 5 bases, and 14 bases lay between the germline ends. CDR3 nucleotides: TGCGCCAGCAGTGGGACCAGGGCGGGGGAGACCCAGTACTTC. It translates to CASSGTRAGETQYF.

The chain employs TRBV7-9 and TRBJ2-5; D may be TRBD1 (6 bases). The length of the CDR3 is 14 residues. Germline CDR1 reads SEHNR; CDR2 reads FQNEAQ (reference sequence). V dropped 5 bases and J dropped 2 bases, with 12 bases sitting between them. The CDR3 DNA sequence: TGTGCCAGCAGCCGCTCCGGACAGCAAGAGACCCAGTACTTC. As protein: CASSRSGQQETQYF.

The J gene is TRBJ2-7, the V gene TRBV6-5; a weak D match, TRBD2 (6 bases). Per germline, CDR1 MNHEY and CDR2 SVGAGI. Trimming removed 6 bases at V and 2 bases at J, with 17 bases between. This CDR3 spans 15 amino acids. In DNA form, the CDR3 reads TGTGCCAGCAGCCCTACGGGACTCCAACCCTACGAGCAGTACGTC. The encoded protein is CASSPTGLQPYEQYV.

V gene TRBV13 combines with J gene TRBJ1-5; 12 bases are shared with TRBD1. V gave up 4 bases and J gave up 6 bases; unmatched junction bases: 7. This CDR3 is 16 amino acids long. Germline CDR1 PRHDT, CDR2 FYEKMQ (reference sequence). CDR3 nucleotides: TGTGCCAGCAGCTCCCGGGACAGGGGGCCGATTCAGCCCCAGCATTTT. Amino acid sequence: CASSSRDRGPIQPQHF.

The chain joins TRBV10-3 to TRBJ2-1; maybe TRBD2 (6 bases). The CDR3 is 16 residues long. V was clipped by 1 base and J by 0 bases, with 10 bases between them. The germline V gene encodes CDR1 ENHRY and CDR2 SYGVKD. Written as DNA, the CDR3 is TGTGCCATCAGTGAGTTCGGGGGAGACTCCTACAATGAGCAGTTCTTC. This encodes CAISEFGGDSYNEQFF.

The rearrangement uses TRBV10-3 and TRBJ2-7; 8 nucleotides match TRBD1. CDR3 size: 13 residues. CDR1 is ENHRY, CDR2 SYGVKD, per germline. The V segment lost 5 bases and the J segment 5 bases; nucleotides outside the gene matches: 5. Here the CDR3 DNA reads TGTGCCATCAGTCCGGGACAGGCTGACGAGCAGTACTTC. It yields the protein CAISPGQADEQYF.

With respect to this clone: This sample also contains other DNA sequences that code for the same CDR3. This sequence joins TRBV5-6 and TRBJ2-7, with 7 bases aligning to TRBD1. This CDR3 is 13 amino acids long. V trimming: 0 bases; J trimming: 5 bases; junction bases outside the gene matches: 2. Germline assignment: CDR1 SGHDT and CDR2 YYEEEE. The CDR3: CASSLVGGHEQYF. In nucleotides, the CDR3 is TGTGCCAGCAGCTTGGTAGGGGGCCACGAGCAGTACTTC.

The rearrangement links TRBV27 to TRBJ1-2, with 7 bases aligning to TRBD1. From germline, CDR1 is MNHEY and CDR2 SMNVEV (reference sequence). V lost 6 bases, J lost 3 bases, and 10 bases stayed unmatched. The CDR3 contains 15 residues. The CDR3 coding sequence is TGTGCCAGCAGGGAAGCCGGACAGGCGGACTATGGCTACACCTTC. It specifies CASREAGQADYGYTF.

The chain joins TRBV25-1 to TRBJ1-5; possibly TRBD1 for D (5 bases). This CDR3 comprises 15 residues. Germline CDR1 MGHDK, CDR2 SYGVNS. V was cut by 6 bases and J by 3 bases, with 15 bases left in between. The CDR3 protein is CASSAMDGHNQPQHF. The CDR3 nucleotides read TGTGCCAGCAGCGCCATGGACGGACACAATCAGCCCCAGCATTTT.

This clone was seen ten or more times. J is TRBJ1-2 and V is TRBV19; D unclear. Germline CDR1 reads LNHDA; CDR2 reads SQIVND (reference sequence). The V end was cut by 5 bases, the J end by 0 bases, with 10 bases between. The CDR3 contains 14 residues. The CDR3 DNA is TGTGCCAGTAGTCCAGACACAGCTAACTATGGCTACACCTTC. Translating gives CASSPDTANYGYTF.

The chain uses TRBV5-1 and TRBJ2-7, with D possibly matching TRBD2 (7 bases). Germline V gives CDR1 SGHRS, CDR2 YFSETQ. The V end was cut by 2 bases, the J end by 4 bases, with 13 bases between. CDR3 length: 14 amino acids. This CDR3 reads CASSFAGASYEQYF. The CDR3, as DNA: TGCGCCAGCAGCTTTGCGGGGGCCAGTTACGAGCAGTACTTC.

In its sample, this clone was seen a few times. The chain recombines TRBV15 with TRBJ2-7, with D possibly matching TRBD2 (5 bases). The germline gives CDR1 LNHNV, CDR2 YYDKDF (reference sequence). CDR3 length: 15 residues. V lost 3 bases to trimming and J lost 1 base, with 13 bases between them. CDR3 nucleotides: TGTGCCACCAGCAGGGAGACGACGGGGTCCTACGAGCAGTACTTC. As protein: CATSRETTGSYEQYF.

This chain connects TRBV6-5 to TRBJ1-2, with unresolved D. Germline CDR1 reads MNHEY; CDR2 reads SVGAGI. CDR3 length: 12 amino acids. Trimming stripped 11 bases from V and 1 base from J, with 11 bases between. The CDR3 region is CAVNGDNYGYTF. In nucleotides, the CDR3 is TGTGCCGTAAACGGGGATAACTATGGCTACACCTTC.

CDR3: CASSPGTGRTESQPQHF. CDR3 bases: TGTGCCAGCTCACCCGGGACAGGGCGAACGGAATCTCAGCCCCAGCATTTT. V and J are TRBV27 and TRBJ1-5; the match to TRBD1 covers 9 bases. CDR3 length equals 17 residues. Trimming cost V 8 bases and J 6 bases; bases outside gene matches: 17. From germline, CDR1 is MNHEY and CDR2 SMNVEV (reference sequence).

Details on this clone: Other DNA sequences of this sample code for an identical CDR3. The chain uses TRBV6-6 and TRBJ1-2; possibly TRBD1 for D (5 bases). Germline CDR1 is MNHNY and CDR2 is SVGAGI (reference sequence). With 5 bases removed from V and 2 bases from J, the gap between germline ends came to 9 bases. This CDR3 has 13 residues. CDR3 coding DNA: TGTGCCAGCAGTCCGACAGAAAACTATGGCTACACCTTC. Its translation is CASSPTENYGYTF.

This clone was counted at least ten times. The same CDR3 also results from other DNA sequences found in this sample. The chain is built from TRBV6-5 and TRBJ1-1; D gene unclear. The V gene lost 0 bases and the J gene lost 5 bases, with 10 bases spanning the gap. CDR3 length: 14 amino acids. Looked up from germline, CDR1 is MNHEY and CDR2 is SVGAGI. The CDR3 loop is CASSYSGGGTEAFF. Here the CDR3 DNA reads TGTGCCAGCAGTTACTCGGGAGGCGGGACTGAAGCTTTCTTT.

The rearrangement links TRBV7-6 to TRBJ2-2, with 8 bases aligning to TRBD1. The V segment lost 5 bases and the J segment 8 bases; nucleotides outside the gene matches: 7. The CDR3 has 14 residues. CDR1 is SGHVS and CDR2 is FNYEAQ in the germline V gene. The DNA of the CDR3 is TGTGCCAGCAGCGCCTACCAGGGGGCAGGGGAGCTGTTTTTT. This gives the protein CASSAYQGAGELFF.

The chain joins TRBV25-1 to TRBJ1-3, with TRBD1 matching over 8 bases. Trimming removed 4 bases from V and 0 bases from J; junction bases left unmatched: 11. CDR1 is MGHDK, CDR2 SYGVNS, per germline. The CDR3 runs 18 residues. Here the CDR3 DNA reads TGTGCCAGCAGTGGGGACAGGCGCCTCTCCAGCTCTGGAAACACCATATATTTT. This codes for CASSGDRRLSSSGNTIYF.